This TCR beta chain was recorded in a study of regulatory T cells in long-lasting Graves disease. Turning to the study itself: Recently diagnosed Graves' patients had received antithyroid drugs for under 3 months. Study-level results: Accuracy may have suffered from the small sample size.

This clonotype was observed many times. Antigen: not known. Per germline, CDR1 DFQATT and CDR2 SNEGSKA (reference sequence). Between the trimmed V and J ends, which lost 5 bases and 7 bases, there was a span of 9 bases. The CDR3 spans 10 residues. The time point: newly diagnosed GD, antithyroid drugs for less than 3 months. PBMC RNA was the source of the TCR library. With iRepertoire HTBI primers and Arm-PCR of CDR3 regions, TCR beta libraries were built. TCRdb re-derived calls from the multiplex PCR reads in MiXCR, one entry per CDR3 protein. The sample contains more than 300,000 distinct CDR3 sequences, approximately 10% of which appear only once. A further study also used this sample, focusing on T cells in Graves' hyperthyroidism and ophthalmopathy. Per that study: It was uncontrolled infection, other autoimmune disease, pregnancy or lactation that excluded patients.

The sample in question was peripheral blood mononuclear cells (PBMCs), obtained at new diagnosis, from a patient treated with antithyroid drugs. This receptor was obtained from a woman younger than 30 with Graves disease. This chain links TRBV20-1 with TRBJ2-7; unclear D gene. The CDR3 region is CSARHMEQYF. DNA for the CDR3: TGCAGTGCTCGCCACATGGAGCAGTACTTC.